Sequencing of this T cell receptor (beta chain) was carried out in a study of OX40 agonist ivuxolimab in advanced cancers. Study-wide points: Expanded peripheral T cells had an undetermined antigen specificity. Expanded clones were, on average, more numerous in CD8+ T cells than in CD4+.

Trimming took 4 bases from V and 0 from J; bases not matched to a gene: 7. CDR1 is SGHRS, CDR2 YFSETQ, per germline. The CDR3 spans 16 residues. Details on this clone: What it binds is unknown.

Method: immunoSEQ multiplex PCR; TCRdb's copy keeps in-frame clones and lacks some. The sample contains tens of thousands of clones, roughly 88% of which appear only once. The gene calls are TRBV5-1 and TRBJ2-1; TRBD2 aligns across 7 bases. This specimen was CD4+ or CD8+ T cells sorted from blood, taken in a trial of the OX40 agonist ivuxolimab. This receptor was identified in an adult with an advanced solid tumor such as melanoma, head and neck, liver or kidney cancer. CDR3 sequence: CASSPGLPSSYNEQFF. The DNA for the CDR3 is TGCGCCAGCAGCCCGGGACTACCGAGCTCCTACAATGAGCAGTTCTTC. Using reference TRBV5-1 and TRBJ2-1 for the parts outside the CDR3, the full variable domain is KAGVTQTPRYLIKTRGQQVTLSCSPISGHRSVSWYQQTPGQGLQFLFEYFSETQRNKGNFPGRFSGRQFSNSRSEMNVSTLELGDSALYLCASSPGLPSSYNEQFFGPGTRLTVL.